This T cell receptor beta chain is drawn from a study of breast tumors, draining lymph nodes, adjacent tissues. The lymph nodes were axillary draining lymph nodes from breast cancer patients. Germline CDR1 SNHLY, CDR2 FYNNEI. This CDR3 is built from 14 residues. The V gene lost 6 bases and the J gene lost 2 bases, with 10 bases spanning the gap. TCRdb ran MiXCR on the multiplex PCR reads and lists one entry per CDR3 protein. Of some 120,000 distinct CDR3 sequences in the sample, around 20% were seen once. In its sample, this clonotype was seen many times. Sequenced material: axillary lymph node tissue. The source of this sequence is a female donor with breast cancer. Some clones in this sample may be carry-over from other donors' samples. The rearrangement links TRBV2 to TRBJ2-2, with a tentative D call TRBD2 (6 bases). The DNA of the CDR3 is TGTGCCAGCAGGGCGGGGACTAACACCGGGGAGCTGTTTTTT. This codes for CASRAGTNTGELFF.